This T cell receptor (beta chain) appears in the sequencing data of a study of cytomegalovirus exposure and HLA in healthy donors. Trimming left V 8 bases short and J 1 base short, with 11 bases between. CDR3 length equals 14 residues. Germline CDR1 MNHEY, CDR2 SMNVEV (reference sequence). The PCR had 60 Vbeta and 13 Jbeta primers. TCRdb keeps only in-frame clones here, not all; method: immunoSEQ multiplex PCR. The sample carries some 110,000 clones, just under 75% recorded once. As to this clone: Its antigen remains unidentified.

Whole-study findings and limits: When presence/absence was analysed, sequencing depth was taken to be roughly uniform across donors. The authors confirmed in vitro that three CMV-associated chains were specific for CMV antigens. With further analysis later on, most CMV-associated TCR beta chains appeared HLA-restricted. Upon later analysis, HLA-associated TCR beta chains proved more clonally expanded than other, equally common chains.

V usage is TRBV27 and J usage is TRBJ2-2; D gene unclear. The receptor comes from a man aged 55 to 70 in good health and CMV-seropositive. Sequencing was done on a sample of PBMCs. CDR3 residues: CASGPYLNTGELFF. As DNA, the CDR3 is TGTGCCAGCGGCCCTTATTTGAACACCGGGGAGCTGTTTTTT.